These T cell receptor beta chains were read from a single sample in a study of response to subunit inactivated influenza vaccine. TCRdb re-called the RT-PCR reads through MiXCR, storing one row per CDR3 protein. The table includes roughly 790,000 distinct CDR3 sequences, around 21% detected once. Material: PBMCs from blood, obtained 5 to 6 days after vaccination. The receptors were sampled from a man aged 50 or older who received an inactivated influenza vaccine. CDR3s include the opening cysteine and the closing phenylalanine or tryptophan. The order of the fields is V gene, clone size, D gene, J gene, CDR3 protein, CDR3 DNA. The D gene is left open where the match is weak. Clone size appears in some rows only: once, few, many, or a class for an expanded clone.

TRBV2	.	.	TRBJ1-5	CASMGQNSNQPQHF	TGTGCCAGCATGGGACAAAATAGCAATCAGCCCCAGCATTTT
TRBV29-1	few	TRBD2	TRBJ2-1	CSVVAGGNYNEQFF	TGCAGCGTTGTAGCGGGGGGAAACTACAATGAGCAGTTCTTC
TRBV9	.	.	TRBJ2-1	CASSVSSENYNEQFF	TGTGCCAGCAGCGTATCTAGCGAAAATTACAATGAGCAGTTCTTC
TRBV28	many	.	TRBJ1-2	CASTPLDRSYGYTF	TGTGCCAGCACCCCCCTTGACAGGAGCTATGGCTACACCTTC
TRBV6-1	.	.	TRBJ1-1	CASSRKPQYTEAFF	TGTGCCAGCAGTCGCAAACCCCAGTACACTGAAGCTTTCTTT
TRBV4-2	.	TRBD1	TRBJ1-2	CASSQDARTGEYGYTF	TGTGCCAGCAGCCAAGATGCTCGGACAGGGGAGTATGGCTACACCTTC
TRBV7-2	.	TRBD2	TRBJ2-3	CASSPLRGAAVQYF	TGTGCCAGCAGCCCGTTGCGGGGGGCCGCCGTGCAGTATTTT
TRBV5-1	.	TRBD1	TRBJ2-5	CASSPDRGLETQYF	TGCGCCAGCAGCCCTGACAGGGGGCTAGAGACCCAGTACTTC
TRBV4-2	few	.	TRBJ2-3	CASSQDGAGSTDTQYF	TGTGCCAGCAGCCAAGATGGGGCAGGGAGCACAGATACGCAGTATTTT
TRBV20-1	.	.	TRBJ2-7	CSATDRLYEQYF	TGCAGTGCTACCGACAGGCTCTACGAGCAGTACTTC
TRBV15	many	.	TRBJ1-3	CATSREGGGSGNTIYF	TGTGCCACCAGCAGAGAAGGGGGGGGCTCTGGAAACACCATATATTTT
TRBV20-1	few	.	TRBJ2-5	CSAINPGGETQYF	TGCAGTGCTATTAATCCGGGTGGAGAGACCCAGTACTTC
TRBV7-9	.	.	TRBJ1-4	CASSLLPREKLFF	TGTGCCAGCAGCTTACTCCCTCGTGAAAAACTGTTTTTT
TRBV5-1	.	.	TRBJ2-7	CASSWEAQGYEQYF	TGCGCCAGCAGCTGGGAGGCACAGGGCTACGAGCAGTACTTC
TRBV4-1	few	.	TRBJ2-7	CASSPNLSWEQYF	TGCGCCAGCAGCCCTAACCTCTCCTGGGAGCAGTACTTC
TRBV28	few	TRBD2	TRBJ2-7	CASRYTSGSPYEQYF	TGTGCCAGCAGGTATACTAGCGGGAGTCCCTACGAGCAGTACTTC
TRBV20-1	many	.	TRBJ1-2	CSAQLMTANYGYTF	TGCAGTGCTCAGCTCATGACAGCTAACTATGGCTACACCTTC
TRBV11-2	.	.	TRBJ1-1	CASSLGRAMAKQSPRAFF	TGTGCCAGCAGCTTAGGTCGGGCTATGGCCAAGCAGTCTCCGAGAGCTTTCTTT
TRBV4-2	few	.	TRBJ1-1	CASSQEQGNTEAFF	TGTGCCAGCAGCCAAGAACAGGGAAACACTGAAGCTTTCTTT
TRBV12-3/TRBV12-4	many	TRBD2	TRBJ2-2	CASPGSSGIGIGELFF	TGTGCCAGCCCAGGGTCTAGCGGGATTGGTATCGGGGAGCTGTTTTTT
TRBV5-1	.	TRBD2	TRBJ2-1	CASRREGSYNEQFF	TGCGCCAGTCGGAGGGAGGGTTCCTACAATGAGCAGTTCTTC
TRBV9	.	.	TRBJ2-5	CASSVVQGGQETQYF	TGTGCCAGCAGCGTAGTACAGGGTGGTCAAGAGACCCAGTACTTC
TRBV6-1	many	TRBD1	TRBJ2-1	CASSPGQEYNEQFF	TGTGCCAGCAGCCCGGGACAGGAATACAATGAGCAGTTCTTC
TRBV10-3	few	TRBD2	TRBJ2-3	CAISESKLASGRDTQYF	TGTGCCATCAGTGAGTCGAAGCTGGCTAGCGGGAGGGATACGCAGTATTTT
TRBV12-3/TRBV12-4	many	TRBD1	TRBJ1-2	CASTRGQVNYGYTF	TGTGCCAGCACCCGGGGACAGGTGAACTATGGCTACACCTTC
TRBV12-3/TRBV12-4	few	.	TRBJ2-5	CASGQAKETQYF	TGTGCCAGCGGCCAGGCCAAAGAGACCCAGTACTTC
TRBV5-1	.	TRBD1	TRBJ2-7	CASSWENRGPYEQYF	TGCGCCAGCAGCTGGGAAAACAGGGGTCCCTACGAGCAGTACTTC
TRBV19	.	.	TRBJ1-2	CASSSEYGSYGYTF	TGCGCCAGTAGTAGCGAATACGGATCCTATGGCTACACCTTC